The 15 T cell receptor beta chains presented below share a single source sample, sequenced in a study of T cell responses to AZD1222 COVID-19 vaccine. The assay was immunoSEQ multiplex PCR, and TCRdb's table has in-frame clones only and misses some. The repertoire consists of 55,000 to 75,000 clones, with roughly 89% occurring once and the leading ten covering around 5%. The sample here was peripheral blood, taken on day 0 of AZD1222 vaccination. All receptors come from an adult in good health.

The CDR3 sequence is CSVRQGLDYEQYF. DNA of the CDR3: TGCAGCGTTCGACAGGGTTTGGATTACGAGCAGTACTTC. V usage is TRBV29-1 and J usage is TRBJ2-7; TRBD1 matches at 7 bases. CDR1 SQVTM and CDR2 ANQGSEA come from the germline V gene. With 5 bases clipped from V and 4 bases from J, the junction kept 8 bases outside the gene matches. There are 13 residues in the CDR3.

This rearrangement joins TRBV6-6 to TRBJ2-5; 7 bases are shared with TRBD2. Germline values: CDR1 MNHNY, CDR2 SVGAGI (reference sequence). With V trimmed by 4 bases and J by 3 bases, 5 bases remained unmatched. The CDR3 has 14 residues. CDR3: CASSSGLGKETQYF. CDR3 coding DNA: TGTGCCAGCAGTTCCGGACTAGGTAAAGAGACCCAGTACTTC.

This clone was picked up a small number of times. The chain has TRBV27 and TRBJ2-3; D is perhaps TRBD2 (7 bases). This CDR3 region has 15 residues. The V gene lost 3 bases and the J gene lost 7 bases, with 17 bases spanning the gap. The germline V gene has CDR1 MNHEY and CDR2 SMNVEV (reference sequence). This CDR3 reads CASSFAGAETYTQYF. The CDR3 DNA reads TGTGCCAGCAGTTTCGCGGGGGCGGAAACATATACGCAGTATTTT.

The V call is TRBV29-1, the J call TRBJ1-4, with D possibly matching TRBD1 (5 bases). V lost 5 bases and J lost 8, with 15 bases in between. CDR3 size: 13 residues. Germline V gene lookup returns CDR1 SQVTM and CDR2 ANQGSEA. CDR3 in DNA: TGCAGCGTTTCGGGGGACCCAGGGGAAAAACTGTTTTTT. This sequence encodes CSVSGDPGEKLFF.

CDR3 amino acids: CSVEQTSANYGYTF. CDR3 coding DNA: TGCAGCGTTGAACAAACCTCCGCCAACTATGGCTACACCTTC. The chain carries TRBV29-1 and TRBJ1-2; D is uncertain. The V and J ends lost 2 bases and 2 bases respectively, with 12 bases between them. The CDR3 runs 14 residues. Per germline, CDR1 SQVTM and CDR2 ANQGSEA.

The chain links TRBV6-5 to TRBJ2-5; D uncertain. The V gene's germline CDR1 is MNHEY and CDR2 SVGAGI. There are 14 residues in the CDR3. The V end was cut by 2 bases, the J end by 0 bases, with 7 bases between. CDR3 bases: TGTGCCAGCAGTTACGGGCAGTACCAAGAGACCCAGTACTTC. As protein: CASSYGQYQETQYF.

The chain is built from TRBV12-5 and TRBJ2-3, with D perhaps given as TRBD1 or TRBD2 (5 bases each). Germline CDR1 and CDR2: LGHNT and FRNRAP. This CDR3 comprises 15 residues. V was shortened by 5 bases and J by 4 bases, with 16 bases between the two germline ends. For the CDR3, the DNA is TGTGCTAGTGGTCACGGGGACCGCGTCTCAGATACGCAGTATTTT. This translates into CASGHGDRVSDTQYF.

The chain uses TRBV6-1 and TRBJ1-2, with TRBD1 as a possible D gene (5 bases). Germline assignment: CDR1 MNHNS and CDR2 SASEGT. Trimming left V 3 bases short and J 0 bases short, with 11 bases between. CDR3 length equals 15 residues. This CDR3 reads CASSDRGQPNYGYTF. The CDR3 DNA is TGTGCCAGCAGTGACCGTGGACAACCTAACTATGGCTACACCTTC.

The V gene is TRBV10-2, the J gene TRBJ1-5; D unresolved. The CDR3 is 14 residues long. Trimming removed 2 bases at V and 0 bases at J, with 5 bases between. CDR1 is WSHSY and CDR2 is SAAADI in the germline V gene. CDR3 in amino acids: CASSEPYSNQPQHF. The DNA of the CDR3 is TGCGCCAGCAGTGAGCCCTATAGCAATCAGCCCCAGCATTTT.

The J gene is TRBJ2-3, the V gene TRBV5-1; the D is unclear. Trimming removed 4 bases at V and 6 bases at J, with 12 bases between. The CDR3 runs to 13 residues. CDR1 and CDR2 from the germline V gene are SGHRS and YFSETQ. The DNA of the CDR3 is TGCGCCAGCAGCCGGGCCGCCGGGGATACGCAGTATTTT. Translated: CASSRAAGDTQYF. The whole variable domain, filled in from reference TRBV5-1 and TRBJ2-3, reads KAGVTQTPRYLIKTRGQQVTLSCSPISGHRSVSWYQQTPGQGLQFLFEYFSETQRNKGNFPGRFSGRQFSNSRSEMNVSTLELGDSALYLCASSRAAGDTQYFGPGTRLTVL.

The genes are TRBV7-2 and TRBJ1-3; D gene uncertain. The CDR3 has 13 residues. V gave up 4 bases and J gave up 3 bases, with 7 bases separating them. The germline V gene has CDR1 SGHTA and CDR2 FQGNSA. The CDR3 loop is CASSSSNGNTIYF. As DNA, the CDR3 is TGTGCCAGCAGCTCTAGTAATGGAAACACCATATATTTT. The whole variable domain, filled in from reference TRBV7-2 and TRBJ1-3, reads GAGVSQSPSNKVTEKGKDVELRCDPISGHTALYWYRQSLGQGLEFLIYFQGNSAPDKSGLPSDRFSAERTGGSVSTLTIQRTQQEDSAVYLCASSSSNGNTIYFGEGSWLTVV.

The V and J genes are TRBV7-2 and TRBJ1-6; tentative D call: TRBD1 (5 bases). Trimming cost V 5 bases and J 7 bases, with 24 bases left between them. The CDR3 loop spans 18 amino acids. Germline loops: CDR1 SGHTA, CDR2 FQGNSA. The CDR3 DNA is TGTGCCAGCAGCGCCCGGACCCCGGGGGAATGGGCCAATTCACCCCTCCACTTT. As protein: CASSARTPGEWANSPLHF.

This rearrangement joins TRBV3-1 (or the pseudogene TRBV3-2) to TRBJ1-2; tentative D call: TRBD1 (6 bases). Trimming shortened V by 4 bases and J by 0 bases, and 15 bases separated the two germline ends. Germline V gene data show CDR1 as LGHDT and CDR2 as YNNKEL (reference sequence). This CDR3 spans 16 amino acids. In DNA form, the CDR3 reads TGTGCCAGCAGCCCCCAGGGGCCGCAGACTAACTATGGCTACACCTTC. Residues: CASSPQGPQTNYGYTF.

This rearrangement joins TRBV5-5 to TRBJ1-1; D is uncertain. Germline CDR1 and CDR2: SGHKS and YYEKEE (reference sequence). The CDR3 length is 14 residues. V was shortened by 0 bases and J by 1 base, with 7 bases between the two germline ends. CDR3 bases: TGTGCCAGCAGCTTGGTGCAGACGAACACTGAAGCTTTCTTT. Translating gives CASSLVQTNTEAFF. Full variable domain (outside the CDR3, taken from reference TRBV5-5 and TRBJ1-1): DAGVTQSPTHLIKTRGQQVTLRCSPISGHKSVSWYQQVLGQGPQFIFQYYEKEERGRGNFPDRFSARQFPNYSSELNVNALLLGDSALYLCASSLVQTNTEAFFGQGTRLTVV.

J is TRBJ1-2 and V is TRBV7-8; 11 nucleotides match TRBD1. The CDR3 consists of 15 residues. Germline V CDR1 and CDR2: SGHVS, FQNEAQ. J lost 4 bases, V lost 5 bases, and 6 bases had no gene match. In nucleotides, the CDR3 is TGTGCCAGCAGCCTGGACAGGGGGCTAGGCTATGGCTACACCTTC. Translation: CASSLDRGLGYGYTF. Based on the CDR3 plus reference TRBV7-8 and TRBJ1-2, the full variable domain is GAGVSQSPRYKVAKRGQDVALRCDPISGHVSLFWYQQALGQGPEFLTYFQNEAQLDKSGLPSDRFFAERPEGSVSTLKIQRTQQEDSAVYLCASSLDRGLGYGYTFGSGTRLTVV.